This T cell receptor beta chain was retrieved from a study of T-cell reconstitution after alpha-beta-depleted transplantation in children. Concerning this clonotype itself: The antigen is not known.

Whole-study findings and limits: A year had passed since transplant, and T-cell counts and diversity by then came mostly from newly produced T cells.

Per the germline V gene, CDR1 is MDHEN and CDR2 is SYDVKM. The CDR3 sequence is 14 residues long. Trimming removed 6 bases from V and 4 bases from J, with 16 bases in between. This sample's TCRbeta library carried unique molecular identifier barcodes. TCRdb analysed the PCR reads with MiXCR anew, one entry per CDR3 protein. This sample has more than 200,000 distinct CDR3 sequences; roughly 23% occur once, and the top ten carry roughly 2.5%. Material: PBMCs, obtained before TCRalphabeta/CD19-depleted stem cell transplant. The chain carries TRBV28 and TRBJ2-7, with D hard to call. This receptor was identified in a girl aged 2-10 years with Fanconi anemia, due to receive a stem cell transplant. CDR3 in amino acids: CASRKFGLPYEQYF. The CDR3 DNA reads TGTGCCAGCAGGAAGTTCGGGCTCCCGTACGAGCAGTACTTC.